The 28 T cell receptor beta chains given below trace back to one sample, sequenced in a study of cytomegalovirus exposure and HLA in healthy donors. The PCR used 60 Vbeta and 13 Jbeta primers. TCRdb's table, derived via immunoSEQ multiplex PCR, lists solely in-frame clones and lacks some. The table lists 150,000 to 200,000 clones, over 75% of them singletons, with around 0.97% in the top ten. Sequenced input: PBMCs. The receptor source for this set is a woman aged 50 to 65 in good health and CMV-seropositive.

V usage is TRBV29-1 and J usage is TRBJ2-1, with a possible D match to TRBD2 (5 bases). From germline, CDR1 is SQVTM and CDR2 ANQGSEA. Trimming cost V 4 bases and J 15 bases, with 16 bases left between them. The CDR3 extends over 11 amino acids. Written as DNA, the CDR3 is TGCAGCGTTGCTTTCGGGGATCTCCCGTTCTTC. Its protein is CSVAFGDLPFF.

The chain carries TRBV7-9 and TRBJ1-1; D is undetermined. The germline V gene has CDR1 SEHNR and CDR2 FQNEAQ (reference sequence). The CDR3 runs 14 residues. V gave up 7 bases and J gave up 4 bases, with 16 bases separating them. The CDR3 nucleotides read TGTGCCAGCACCCCGGGTCACTCGAGCACTGAAGCTTTCTTT. Translated, it gives CASTPGHSSTEAFF.

V gene TRBV2 combines with J gene TRBJ2-1, with D perhaps matching TRBD2 (7 bases). V lost 6 bases and J 9 bases, leaving 15 bases between the germline ends. This CDR3 has 13 residues. The V gene's germline CDR1 is SNHLY and CDR2 FYNNEI. In nucleotides, the CDR3 is TGTGCCAGCAGCTTGGGGGGGCGTGGTGAGCAGTTCTTC. Its protein is CASSLGGRGEQFF.

The rearrangement links TRBV11-2 to TRBJ2-1; 11 nucleotides match TRBD2. CDR3 size: 17 residues. Trimming took 0 bases from V and 4 from J; bases not matched to a gene: 5. Per the germline V gene, CDR1 is SGHAT and CDR2 is FQNNGV. The CDR3 loop reads CASSLDIGTSGYNEQFF. The CDR3 nucleotides read TGTGCCAGCAGCTTAGATATAGGGACTAGCGGATACAATGAGCAGTTCTTC.

The rearrangement links TRBV6-5 to TRBJ1-2; 9 bases match TRBD1. The ends lost 2 bases at V and 8 bases at J; junction bases unmatched: 3. The germline gives CDR1 MNHEY, CDR2 SVGAGI. The CDR3 is 13 amino acids. The CDR3 loop is CASSYTGGGGYTF. CDR3 nucleotides: TGTGCCAGCAGTTACACAGGGGGCGGGGGCTACACCTTC.

This clone has a handful of counts. The V and J genes are TRBV10-3 and TRBJ2-3; TRBD2 matches at 7 bases. The CDR3 has 13 amino acids. The V segment lost 2 bases and the J segment 5 bases; nucleotides outside the gene matches: 1. Looked up from germline, CDR1 is ENHRY and CDR2 is SYGVKD. CDR3 sequence: CAISEAGVDTQYF. The CDR3 coding sequence is TGTGCCATCAGTGAGGCGGGGGTAGATACGCAGTATTTT.

This clone was detected only once. The CDR3 nucleotides read TGTGCCAGCAGTTTCGGACAGACTGAAAAACTGTTTTTT. It specifies CASSFGQTEKLFF. The chain recombines TRBV2 with TRBJ1-4; tentatively, D is TRBD1 (6 bases). The V gene lost 5 bases and the J gene lost 7 bases, with 11 bases spanning the gap. The CDR3 consists of 13 residues. Germline CDR1 SNHLY, CDR2 FYNNEI.

The chain couples TRBV18 to TRBJ2-3, with D maybe TRBD2 (5 bases). V was cut by 3 bases and J by 2 bases, with 15 bases left in between. In germline, CDR1 is KGHSH, CDR2 LQKENI. The CDR3 totals 16 residues. The CDR3 protein is CASSPTGPTTTDTQYF. CDR3 bases: TGTGCCAGCTCACCGACCGGGCCGACTACCACAGATACGCAGTATTTT.

This chain uses TRBV28 with TRBJ2-7, with a possible D match to TRBD2 (6 bases). Per germline, CDR1 MDHEN and CDR2 SYDVKM. V was cut by 6 bases and J by 5 bases, with 17 bases left in between. This CDR3 has 14 residues. The CDR3 region has the DNA TGTGCCAGCAGGGACCTCGGGACTGTCCACGAGCAGTACTTC. Protein: CASRDLGTVHEQYF.

This clone was counted between two and nine times. The chain joins TRBV29-1 to TRBJ1-4; D call uncertain. The CDR3 is made up of 15 amino acids. The V gene lost 0 bases and the J gene lost 2 bases, with 10 bases spanning the gap. CDR1 and CDR2 (germline): SQVTM, ANQGSEA. CDR3 sequence: CSVEDWGGTNEKLFF. The CDR3 DNA follows: TGCAGCGTTGAAGATTGGGGAGGGACTAATGAAAAACTGTTTTTT.

This chain joins TRBV10-3 and TRBJ1-3; TRBD1 matches at 8 bases. After removal of 0 bases from V and 2 bases from J, the junction contained 0 bases not matched to a gene. Germline CDR1 and CDR2: ENHRY and SYGVKD. The CDR3 spans 15 residues. CDR3 bases: TGTGCCATCAGTGAGTCGACAGGGGCTGGAAACACCATATATTTT. Translation gives CAISESTGAGNTIYF.

This chain connects TRBV7-2 to TRBJ1-5; no firm D call. V gave up 5 bases and J gave up 0 bases, with 11 bases separating them. The CDR3 has 15 amino acids. The V gene's germline CDR1 is SGHTA and CDR2 FQGNSA. The CDR3 protein is CASSPGIYSNQPQHF. The CDR3 DNA reads TGTGCCAGCAGCCCCGGTATCTATAGCAATCAGCCCCAGCATTTT.

CDR3 in amino acids: CASSDLAVYSNQPQHF. The CDR3 bases are TGTGCCAGCAGTGACTTGGCAGTTTATAGCAATCAGCCCCAGCATTTT. This sequence joins TRBV6-4 and TRBJ1-5; D is undetermined. Between the trimmed V and J ends, which lost 1 base and 0 bases, there was a span of 10 bases. Germline lookup yields CDR1 MRHNA and CDR2 SNTAGT. CDR3 length: 16 residues.

This chain links TRBV28 with TRBJ1-2; D is possibly TRBD1 (5 bases). The CDR3 is 16 residues long. Germline CDR1 MDHEN, CDR2 SYDVKM. The CDR3 reads CGVANRLATGDRGYTF. CDR3 bases: TGTGGCGTAGCGAACCGCCTCGCGACGGGGGATCGTGGCTACACCTTC.

The rearrangement links TRBV7-8 to TRBJ2-7, with 10 bases aligning to TRBD1. From germline, CDR1 is SGHVS and CDR2 FQNEAQ. This CDR3 region has 14 residues. The ends lost 6 bases at V and 6 bases at J; junction bases unmatched: 8. The CDR3 reads CASSSGTGVSEQYF. The CDR3 DNA reads as TGTGCCAGCAGTTCCGGGACAGGGGTCAGCGAGCAGTACTTC.

This clone was seen once. The genes are TRBV27 and TRBJ1-5; a weak D match, TRBD1 (5 bases). V was cut by 4 bases and J by 2 bases, with 15 bases left in between. The CDR3 runs 16 residues. CDR1 is MNHEY, CDR2 SMNVEV, per germline (reference sequence). The CDR3 DNA is TGTGCCAGCAGTTCGGACCCGGGGGGGGGCAATCAGCCCCAGCATTTT. Encoded protein: CASSSDPGGGNQPQHF.

This chain links TRBV28 with TRBJ1-2; D is unclear. Germline CDR1 reads MDHEN; CDR2 reads SYDVKM. Trimming pared 5 bases from V and 2 bases from J, leaving 18 bases between. CDR3 length: 16 amino acids. CDR3 region: CASSILSVRVNYGYTF. As DNA, the CDR3 is TGTGCCAGCAGTATTCTTTCTGTGAGGGTAAACTATGGCTACACCTTC.

The chain has TRBV28 and TRBJ1-5, with 8 bases aligning to TRBD1. Trimming took 8 bases from V and 7 from J; bases not matched to a gene: 10. The CDR3 is made up of 14 amino acids. Germline V lookup: CDR1 MDHEN, CDR2 SYDVKM. The CDR3 reads CASHLTGGWQPQHF. In nucleotides, the CDR3 is TGTGCCAGCCATTTAACAGGGGGATGGCAGCCCCAGCATTTT.

V is TRBV28 and J is TRBJ1-4; 10 nucleotides align to TRBD1. The CDR3 totals 14 residues. The ends lost 7 bases at V and 7 bases at J; junction bases unmatched: 6. Germline V gene sequence: CDR1 MDHEN, CDR2 SYDVKM. Here the CDR3 DNA reads TGTGCCAGCACCACGACAGGGGGCCTTGAAAAACTGTTTTTT. This gives the protein CASTTTGGLEKLFF. The whole variable domain, filled in from reference TRBV28 and TRBJ1-4, reads DVKVTQSSRYLVKRTGEKVFLECVQDMDHENMFWYRQDPGLGLRLIYFSYDVKMKEKGDIPEGYSVSREKKERFSLILESASTNQTSMYLCASTTTGGLEKLFFGSGTQLSVL.

In regard to this clone: Additional DNA sequences in this sample encode the identical CDR3. V is TRBV6-1 and J is TRBJ2-7; D unclear. This CDR3 has 11 residues. The V end was cut by 0 bases, the J end by 6 bases, with 3 bases between. From germline, CDR1 is MNHNS and CDR2 SASEGT. The CDR3 here is CASSEAAEQYF. Written as DNA, the CDR3 is TGTGCCAGCAGTGAAGCAGCCGAGCAGTACTTC.

This clone turned up a few times. This sequence joins TRBV7-8 and TRBJ2-7; 11 nucleotides align to TRBD2. The trim removed 3 bases at V and 4 bases at J, leaving 11 bases unmatched. The CDR3 loop spans 17 amino acids. CDR1 is SGHVS, CDR2 FQNEAQ, per germline. In nucleotides, the CDR3 is TGTGCCAGCAGCTTCCGACTAGCGGGACCCTCGGCTTACGAGCAGTACTTC. This codes for CASSFRLAGPSAYEQYF.

This clone has a handful of counts. The genes are TRBV4-1 and TRBJ2-7; tentative D call: TRBD2 (5 bases). CDR1 MGHRA and CDR2 YSYEKL come from the germline V gene. The CDR3 loop spans 16 amino acids. Between the trimmed V and J ends, which lost 0 bases and 2 bases, there was a span of 14 bases. The CDR3 nucleotides read TGCGCCAGCAGCCAAGATCTCGGAGGTCTCCCCTACGAGCAGTACTTC. Protein product: CASSQDLGGLPYEQYF.

The rearrangement uses TRBV5-4 and TRBJ2-1, with TRBD2 matching 15 bases. The CDR3 is 18 residues long. Germline V gene data show CDR1 as SGHNT and CDR2 as YYREEE (reference sequence). Trimming at V came to 3 bases and at J to 0 bases, leaving 4 bases not matched to a gene. This chain's CDR3 is CASSSGLAGGSSYNEQFF. As DNA, the CDR3 is TGTGCCAGCAGCTCCGGACTAGCGGGAGGGAGCTCCTACAATGAGCAGTTCTTC.

The rearrangement links TRBV6-1 to TRBJ1-5; 9 nucleotides match TRBD1. V lost 4 bases and J lost 4; bases outside the gene matches: 2. Germline V gives CDR1 MNHNS, CDR2 SASEGT. The CDR3 contains 14 residues. The CDR3 bases are TGTGCCAGCAGTGCCGGGACAGGGAATCAGCCCCAGCATTTT. Protein product: CASSAGTGNQPQHF.

The chain uses TRBV28 and TRBJ1-5; TRBD1 matches 7 bases. V was pared by 10 bases and J by 0 bases, with 15 bases of the junction left unmatched. This CDR3 is 17 amino acids long. Per germline, CDR1 MDHEN and CDR2 SYDVKM. The CDR3 bases are TGTGCCACAGGGGAGACAGGGCGAGATTATAGCAATCAGCCCCAGCATTTT. As protein: CATGETGRDYSNQPQHF.

This sequence joins TRBV15 and TRBJ1-4; TRBD1 agrees at 7 bases. The CDR3 has 16 residues. In germline, CDR1 is LNHNV, CDR2 YYDKDF (reference sequence). With 2 bases clipped from V and 8 bases from J, the junction kept 11 bases outside the gene matches. This chain's CDR3 is CATSRLIQGSNEKLFF. CDR3 DNA sequence: TGTGCCACCAGCAGACTTATACAGGGGAGTAACGAAAAACTGTTTTTT. Based on the CDR3 plus reference TRBV15 and TRBJ1-4, the full variable domain is DAMVIQNPRYQVTQFGKPVTLSCSQTLNHNVMYWYQQKSSQAPKLLFHYYDKDFNNEADTPDNFQSRRPNTSFCFLDIRSPGLGDTAMYLCATSRLIQGSNEKLFFGSGTQLSVL.

About this clone itself: Other DNA sequences from this sample encode an identical CDR3 as well. J is TRBJ2-2 and V is TRBV5-1, with 11 bases that match TRBD1. Germline CDR1 reads SGHRS; CDR2 reads YFSETQ. V gave up 4 bases and J gave up 1 base; unmatched junction bases: 3. The CDR3 has 16 amino acids. The CDR3 is CASSLGTGGNTGELFF. DNA for the CDR3: TGCGCCAGCAGCCTGGGGACAGGGGGGAACACCGGGGAGCTGTTTTTT.

The gene calls are TRBV19 and TRBJ2-3; TRBD2 matches 11 bases. This CDR3 spans 14 amino acids. Germline V gene sequence: CDR1 LNHDA, CDR2 SQIVND (reference sequence). V lost 9 bases and J lost 3; bases outside the gene matches: 5. CDR3 DNA sequence: TGTGCCAGCGCCCGACTAGCGGGAACAGATACGCAGTATTTT. Encoded protein: CASARLAGTDTQYF.